Detailed here is one T cell receptor (beta chain). The PCR had 60 Vbeta and 13 Jbeta primers. Measured with immunoSEQ multiplex PCR; TCRdb has only the in-frame clones, and not every one. The sample carries fewer than 40,000 clones, 80% to 90% recorded once. This specimen belongs to a study of cytomegalovirus exposure and HLA in healthy donors. V lost 5 bases, J lost 7 bases, and 8 bases lay in between. There are 11 residues in the CDR3. The germline V gene encodes CDR1 PRHDT and CDR2 FYEKMQ (reference sequence). J is TRBJ1-1 and V is TRBV13; no clear D. The origin of this receptor is a woman in her thirties or forties in good health and CMV-seropositive. Input material: PBMCs. The CDR3: CASSRAGEAFF. As DNA, the CDR3 is TGTGCCAGCAGCCGGGCGGGTGAAGCTTTCTTT.